These 18 T cell receptor beta chains originate from one sample sequenced in a study of blood T cell repertoires in COVID-19. The repertoire was sequenced with immunoSEQ multiplex PCR; TCRdb's copy has only in-frame clones and lacks some. The data show around 370,000 clones, 87% seen once. The specimen was peripheral blood. Receptors originate from a woman aged 45-65 years with COVID-19, enrolled during active disease.

The chain combines TRBV19 with TRBJ2-5, with 8 bases fitting TRBD1. Losses at the gene ends were 4 bases for V and 2 bases for J; bases not matched to a gene: 3. Germline V gene lookup returns CDR1 LNHDA and CDR2 SQIVND (reference sequence). This CDR3 has 14 amino acids. This CDR3 is CASSTRQGQETQYF. Here the CDR3 DNA reads TGTGCCAGTAGTACACGACAGGGGCAAGAGACCCAGTACTTC.

This sequence joins TRBV5-3 and TRBJ2-1; 8 bases are a match to TRBD2. TRBV5-3 is noted as an ORF with a role that remains uncertain. With V trimmed by 2 bases and J by 6 bases, 19 bases remained unmatched. CDR3 length: 19 residues. CDR3 amino acids: CARSFFGRIAGTVSNEQFF. The CDR3 DNA reads as TGTGCCAGAAGCTTCTTCGGGAGGATAGCGGGAACTGTATCCAATGAGCAGTTCTTC.

The chain couples TRBV5-1 to TRBJ1-5, with a tentative D call TRBD1 (5 bases). There are 15 residues in the CDR3. Per the germline V gene, CDR1 is SGHRS and CDR2 is YFSETQ. V lost 5 bases, J lost 4 bases, and 16 bases lay in between. CDR3 sequence reads: CASRPDSVINQPQHF. CDR3 nucleotide sequence: TGCGCCAGCAGACCCGACAGCGTCATTAATCAGCCCCAGCATTTT.

V is TRBV30 and J is TRBJ2-7; 8 bases are shared with TRBD1. V was pared by 0 bases and J by 7 bases, with 11 bases of the junction left unmatched. Germline-derived CDR1 and CDR2 are GTSNPN and SVGIG (reference sequence). There are 15 residues in the CDR3. The chain's CDR3 is CAWSVSWQGAVEQYF. CDR3 nucleotides: TGTGCCTGGAGTGTATCCTGGCAGGGGGCTGTAGAGCAGTACTTC.

This clone turned up a few times. The rearrangement links TRBV29-1 to TRBJ1-1; D uncertain. CDR3 length: 12 residues. Germline V lookup: CDR1 SQVTM, CDR2 ANQGSEA. The V and J ends lost 7 bases and 3 bases respectively, with 12 bases between them. The chain's CDR3 is CSAQPRDTEAFF. CDR3 nucleotide sequence: TGCAGCGCCCAGCCGCGGGACACTGAAGCTTTCTTT.

V usage is TRBV6-5 and J usage is TRBJ1-2, with D maybe TRBD1 (5 bases). The CDR3 contains 14 residues. Germline-derived CDR1 and CDR2 are MNHEY and SVGAGI. Trimming shortened V by 2 bases and J by 5 bases, and 12 bases separated the two germline ends. For the CDR3, the DNA is TGTGCCAGCAGTTACACAGACAGAGATTATGGCTACACCTTC. Translated, it gives CASSYTDRDYGYTF.

The chain uses TRBV25-1 and TRBJ1-1; TRBD1 matches at 7 bases. The CDR3 sequence is 13 residues long. CDR1 and CDR2 (germline): MGHDK, SYGVNS. J was trimmed by 4 bases and V by 7 bases; bases with no gene match: 6. CDR3 loop: CASTTGPGTEAFF. CDR3 nucleotides: TGTGCCAGCACGACAGGGCCGGGCACTGAAGCTTTCTTT. The full variable domain, its missing parts supplied by reference TRBV25-1 and TRBJ1-1, is EADIYQTPRYLVIGTGKKITLECSQTMGHDKMYWYQQDPGMELHLIHYSYGVNSTEKGDLSSESTVSRIRTEHFPLTLESARPSHTSQYLCASTTGPGTEAFFGQGTRLTVV.

This clone was counted once. The chain has TRBV6-5 and TRBJ2-7; TRBD2 aligns across 9 bases. The CDR3 loop spans 13 amino acids. Per the germline V gene, CDR1 is MNHEY and CDR2 is SVGAGI. With 8 bases clipped from V and 7 bases from J, the junction kept 9 bases outside the gene matches. The CDR3 coding sequence is TGTGCCAGCGAGGCGGGAGGGCCGGGGGAGCAGTACTTC. As protein: CASEAGGPGEQYF.

The rearrangement links TRBV19 to TRBJ2-1; 8 bases line up with TRBD2. This CDR3 has 13 amino acids. CDR1 is LNHDA and CDR2 is SQIVND in the germline V gene (reference sequence). The trim removed 6 bases at V and 8 bases at J, leaving 6 bases unmatched. In DNA, the CDR3 is TGTGCCAGTAGGAGCGGGAGTCTGTATGAGCAGTTCTTC. Protein product: CASRSGSLYEQFF.

The chain employs TRBV7-8 and TRBJ2-7, with 7 bases fitting TRBD2. V lost 1 base, J lost 7 bases, and 10 bases stayed unmatched. This CDR3 contains 15 residues. Germline values: CDR1 SGHVS, CDR2 FQNEAQ. CDR3 bases: TGTGCCAGCAGCTTAGTTTCGGGGGGTCCCGGGGAGCAGTACTTC. Its translation: CASSLVSGGPGEQYF.

The chain employs TRBV6-1 and TRBJ2-7; tentatively, D is TRBD1 (6 bases). V shed 2 bases and J shed 7 bases, with 15 bases lying between them. Germline CDR1 is MNHNS and CDR2 is SASEGT. This CDR3 has 14 residues. The CDR3 protein is CASSETRGSSEQYF. The DNA of the CDR3 is TGTGCCAGCAGTGAAACAAGGGGGAGCTCGGAGCAGTACTTC.

The chain joins TRBV11-2 to TRBJ1-1, with a possible D match to TRBD1 (5 bases). This CDR3 comprises 13 residues. Looked up from germline, CDR1 is SGHAT and CDR2 is FQNNGV. Trimming left V 1 base short and J 3 bases short, with 6 bases between. CDR3 sequence reads: CASSLGQYTEAFF. CDR3 nucleotide sequence: TGTGCCAGCAGCTTAGGACAGTACACTGAAGCTTTCTTT. The complete variable domain, with remaining parts taken from reference TRBV11-2 and TRBJ1-1, reads EAGVAQSPRYKIIEKRQSVAFWCNPISGHATLYWYQQILGQGPKLLIQFQNNGVVDDSQLPKDRFSAERLKGVDSTLKIQPAKLEDSAVYLCASSLGQYTEAFFGQGTRLTVV.

V usage is TRBV18 and J usage is TRBJ2-7, with 10 bases aligning to TRBD2. The CDR3 extends over 15 amino acids. Germline lookup yields CDR1 KGHSH and CDR2 LQKENI. The J segment lost 0 bases and the V segment lost 5 bases, leaving 4 bases of the junction unmatched. CDR3 nucleotide sequence: TGTGCCAGCTCATCACTAGCGGGAACCTCCTACGAGCAGTACTTC. It translates to CASSSLAGTSYEQYF.

The chain employs TRBV4-1 and TRBJ1-1, with D hard to call. Trimming pared 1 base from V and 0 bases from J, leaving 6 bases between. Germline-derived CDR1 and CDR2 are MGHRA and YSYEKL. The CDR3 is made up of 14 amino acids. The CDR3 protein is CASSQGHLNTEAFF. The CDR3 DNA reads as TGCGCCAGCAGCCAAGGACACCTGAACACTGAAGCTTTCTTT.

The J gene is TRBJ2-1, the V gene TRBV6-5, with 9 bases that match TRBD1. CDR1 is MNHEY, CDR2 SVGAGI, per germline. Trimming took 6 bases from V and 9 from J; bases not matched to a gene: 12. This CDR3 is built from 15 residues. In nucleotides, the CDR3 is TGTGCCAGCAGACCTCCGGGACAGGGTTTGGGTGAGCAGTTCTTC. Translated, it gives CASRPPGQGLGEQFF.

The chain recombines TRBV7-9 with TRBJ2-5, with TRBD2 matching over 8 bases. The CDR3 extends over 15 amino acids. The germline V gene has CDR1 SEHNR and CDR2 FQNEAQ (reference sequence). Germline trimming cut 4 bases from V and 5 bases from J; bases unmatched to any gene: 9. CDR3 loop: CASSWREAVYETQYF. CDR3 bases: TGTGCCAGCAGCTGGCGGGAGGCCGTGTATGAGACCCAGTACTTC.

The chain is built from TRBV6-6 and TRBJ1-6, with D tentatively TRBD1 (5 bases). The CDR3 is 17 residues long. The ends were cut back, 5 bases at V and 8 bases at J, with 22 bases in the middle. The V gene's germline CDR1 is MNHNY and CDR2 SVGAGI (reference sequence). The CDR3 region is CASSHRKGQGPYSPLHF. The CDR3 coding sequence is TGTGCCAGCAGTCACCGAAAGGGTCAGGGTCCGTATTCACCCCTCCACTTT.

V and J are TRBV3-1 (or the pseudogene TRBV3-2) and TRBJ2-7; D is unclear. The germline V gene encodes CDR1 LGHDT and CDR2 YNNKEL (reference sequence). The CDR3 sequence is 15 residues long. V shed 0 bases and J shed 4 bases, with 13 bases lying between them. The DNA for the CDR3 is TGTGCCAGCAGCCAAGACAGAACGCCACCATACGAGCAGTACTTC. It translates to CASSQDRTPPYEQYF.